Below, one TCR beta chain is given with its context. Its specificity is unknown. These data are taken from a study of blood T cells in healthy people across ages. Per the germline V gene, CDR1 is MNHNY and CDR2 is SVGAGI (reference sequence). This CDR3 has 15 residues. Unmatched junction bases numbered 9, after V lost 8 bases and J lost 2 bases. It was with a sample-barcoded 5' primer and a J-beta primer mix that a second PCR of roughly 7 to 12 cycles was run. TCRdb re-called the 5' RACE reads with MiXCR, one entry per CDR3 protein. This sample has some 920,000 distinct CDR3 sequences; 51% occur once, and the top ten carry around a fifth. General observations from the study: The unknown donor CMV status may have confounded expanded clonotype changes.

The clonotype originates from a woman aged 60 to 75 in good health. Sequenced input: blood. J is TRBJ1-1 and V is TRBV6-6; 9 bases align to TRBD1. CDR3 region: CASGKTGGLNTEAFF. The CDR3, as DNA: TGTGCCAGCGGAAAAACAGGGGGCCTTAACACTGAAGCTTTCTTT.